This TCR beta chain is drawn from a study of blood T cell repertoires in COVID-19. About the research overall: Both acute and convalescent COVID-19 samples were obtained from the United States, Italy and Spain. PBMCs, B-cell-depleted T cells, or T cells were the source of the cDNA or gDNA that made up the material.

Trimming cost V 3 bases and J 6 bases, with 8 bases left between them. The CDR3 spans 11 residues. Germline V gene data show CDR1 as DFQATT and CDR2 as SNEGSKA (reference sequence). In the authors' workflow: Amplification from reference gene primers served as the basis for estimated nucleated cell counts. Produced via immunoSEQ multiplex PCR; TCRdb's table is partial and in-frame only. V and J calls and clone size are given by that table; D and trimming were obtained from the DNA. The sample shows about 180,000 clones, roughly 87% of them seen only once. Sequenced material: peripheral blood. This chain connects TRBV20-1 to TRBJ1-2; perhaps TRBD1 as D (5 bases). The clonotype was recovered from a woman aged 45-60 years with acute or convalescent COVID-19. The CDR3 coding sequence is TGCAGTGCTAGTTTAGGGGATGGCTACACCTTC. Protein sequence: CSASLGDGYTF.